The sample holds many counts of the clone carrying this T cell receptor beta chain. Antigen unknown. The V end was cut by 1 base, the J end by 6 bases, with 4 bases between. Germline assignment: CDR1 SEHNR and CDR2 FQNEAQ (reference sequence). The CDR3 is 12 amino acids. A 10-nucleotide random UMI tagged transcripts in template-switch 5'RACE cDNA synthesis. TCRdb fed the 5' RACE reads into MiXCR, producing one record per CDR3 protein. The sample lists over 15,000 distinct CDR3 sequences, roughly a tenth occurring once. This sample stems from a study of neurological immune-mediated disorders. Study results and limitations: No sharing of CDR3 amino acid sequences was observed among expanded clones across subjects, suggesting private repertoires in all groups.

The chain joins TRBV7-9 to TRBJ2-1, with D unresolved. Sequencing was done on a sample of CD8+ T cells from blood. The TCR comes from a woman in her fifties or sixties in good health. The CDR3 DNA follows: TGTGCCAGCAGCTTAGGAGCCAATGAGCAGTTCTTC. Protein: CASSLGANEQFF.